This TCR beta chain stems from a study of cytomegalovirus exposure and HLA in healthy donors (dated by TCRdb to about 2017). For context, the study as a whole: According to an earlier analysis of around 600 of the donors, roughly 180 million T cells yielded some 110 million unique TCR beta sequences and approximately 300 Gb of sequence data. Approximately 310 gigabases of sequencing data and 75 million to 85 million unique TCR sequences made up an early release that covered around 640 HLA-typed donors. Of the roughly 400 genotyped donors, 75% to 85% were placed in the genetic ancestry cluster associated with self-reported Caucasian donors. The study aimed to test whether cataloging public T cell receptors could reveal signatures of past pathogen exposure. The study profiled the T cell repertoires of hundreds of subjects by immunosequencing and related them to cytomegalovirus serostatus. In addition to the first cohort of about 650 subjects, a separate validation cohort of some 120 different subjects was used. To predict cytomegalovirus infection status, the study combined high-throughput TCR immunosequencing, statistical association of individual TCRs with disease status, and machine learning. A later analysis re-analyzed previously published TCR beta repertoires from 600 to 850 donors and added high-resolution HLA genotyping to study TCR occurrence patterns. In the later analysis, no new phenotypic data were used to find candidate immune exposures; instead, reliance was placed on TCR beta sequences and their occurrence across donors. An earlier analysis of around 540 of the donors applied high-throughput TCR beta sequencing to assess whether each TCR beta V gene segment acted as functional or pseudogenic. Alongside the repertoire data, information on donor age, sex, ethnicity and CMV serostatus was compiled. In a later genetic analysis, genome-wide SNP genotypes for about 55% of the 666 donors were used, and that subset was treated as a discovery cohort. Every discovery cohort repertoire had been produced on one sequencing platform. HLA typing included class I and class II loci at four-digit resolution. Typing coverage differed by locus: A, B, C, DRB1 and DQB1 were typed in roughly 620-630 donors, DQA1 in 522, DPA1 in around 580, and DPB1 in just under 480. Because of strong linkage in the cohort, roughly five DR-DQ haplotypes were treated as single units for association and clustering. Among some 400 genotyped donors of the cohort, an average of approximately 230,000 unique TCR beta nucleotide sequences were sequenced per donor, roughly 20% of them non-productive.

The method behind the library was the immunoSEQ multiplex PCR assay. For the multiplex PCR, a mixture combining 60 forward primers for TCR Vbeta segments and 13 reverse primers for TCR Jbeta segments was used. Amplification of the CDR3 region of rearranged TCR beta genes was performed with a multiplex PCR assay on genomic DNA. The amplified TCR beta libraries were sequenced on the Illumina HiSeq System as 87-base-pair reads. For the original study's pipeline: In a later analysis, roughly 80 million unique TCR beta chains were counted across the approximately 640 repertoires, and about 10 million of these chains were shared by at least two donors. Raw reads were error-corrected and collapsed into unique sequences by a nearest-neighbor algorithm in which closely related sequences were merged to remove PCR and sequencing errors. V, D and J gene segments were assigned by aligning CDR3 sequences to IMGT reference sequences. For a sequence to be retained, at least a six-nucleotide match to both a V gene segment and a J gene segment was required. Rearrangements were classified as productive when the CDR3 lacked stop codons and remained in frame with V and J, and all other rearrangements were classified as non-productive. CDR3 was defined according to IMGT convention as the region running from the second conserved V-encoded cysteine to the conserved J-encoded phenylalanine. The earlier analysis of about 590 of the donors excluded sequences that lacked an unambiguous match to a single V gene segment. In an earlier analysis of more than 500 of the donors, a V segment was called functional when productive rearrangements were above 56.7%, and segregating when the standard deviation between donors exceeded 5%. A statistical classification framework was built for diagnosing cytomegalovirus status from the catalog of TCR beta chain sequences. In a later analysis, TCR nucleotide sequences were compared against IMGT/GENE-DB human TR gene sequences so that V and J genes could be assigned. A later analysis assigned CDR3 sequences and most-parsimonious VDJ recombination scenarios with the TCRdist pipeline. In a later analysis, every TCR beta chain was defined by the combination of its CDR3 amino acid sequence and its V-gene family, and reads without a unique V-gene family were dropped. In a later analysis, some 600 highly shared, low-generation-probability nucleotide sequences were removed to address suspected cross-contamination and a sequencing artifact. For each public chain, a later analysis derived a clonal expansion index from normalized ranks of inferred template counts within each repertoire. In a later analysis, generation probabilities were computed with a VDJ recombination model fitted to out-of-frame rearrangements, and the resulting probabilities were checked against IGoR. In a later analysis, hypergeometric tests were used to score TCR-TCR, TCR-HLA and TCR-CMV co-occurrence, with a repertoire-size bias correction applied to TCR pairs. To estimate false discovery rates, a later analysis permuted the HLA or CMV assignments 20 times. In a later analysis, co-occurring TCRs were grouped with DBSCAN, and TCRdist sequence similarity was added when clustering was performed within HLA-allele-positive subsets. Co-occurrence clustering excluded repertoires with fewer than 30,000 or more than 120,000 public chains, plus five with anomalous nucleotide sharing. The table comes from immuneACCESS by way of TCRdb, which keeps in-frame sequences with V and J called. Part of the clones is missing from these tables; in studies checked, under half for an unresolved V gene and the rest for unknown reasons. V, J and clone size were drawn from that table, and D and trimming were deduced from the DNA. In this sample the table shows tens of thousands of clones, 65% to 80% of which occur a single time. The ten largest clones take up 2.7% of the sample.

The cohort was made up of several hundred healthy bone marrow donors. Cohort members were all nominally healthy when sampled, although unrecorded immune exposures were likely present. The donor tested CMV seronegative, placing the donor among the 350 to 400 seronegative members of the cohort. A peripheral blood sample was provided by each donor, and peripheral blood mononuclear cells were used for TCR beta sequencing. The Qiagen DNeasy Blood Extraction Kit was used to extract genomic DNA from the blood cell samples. Results the study describes overall, beyond this receptor: Some IMGT-functional V segments, including TRBV6-2 and TRBV6-3, could not be told apart with the 87-base-pair reads, so those segments were excluded. According to a later analysis, parvovirus B19, influenza, CMV and Epstein-Barr virus appeared linked to several top co-occurrence clusters. The authors suggested that the approach could potentially be extended to other disease states and immunological phenotypes. The study listed 150 to 200 TCR beta chains as associated with cytomegalovirus. In a later analysis, the rate of TCR association differed among HLA loci, with DRB1 alleles having the most associated TCRs and HLA-C alleles having the fewest. Three of the identified cytomegalovirus-associated TCR beta chains were confirmed in vitro to be specific for cytomegalovirus antigens. A cluster of highly shared sequence variants was judged likely to represent a technical artifact of the sequencing pipeline. In a later analysis, most CMV-associated TCR beta chains were found to appear HLA-restricted, with HLA associations seemingly driven largely by CMV exposure. The classifier was reported to diagnose cytomegalovirus status with high specificity and sensitivity in both the original and validation cohorts. For the cohort, immune exposure information was limited to CMV serostatus. In an earlier analysis of some 540 of the donors, most TCR beta V segments appeared in productive rearrangements about 90% or about 30% of the time, broadly matching IMGT annotations. Sequencing depth was assumed to be roughly uniform across donors in the presence/absence analyses, though that assumption may not hold. Because HLA typing was unavailable for some donors at each locus, only the typed subset was used in association tests. Most TCR sequences were observed very rarely across donors, whereas some public TCRs were present in many individuals. In a later analysis, HLA-associated TCR beta chains were found to be more clonally expanded and to have lower generation probabilities than equally common non-associated chains. V-gene and J-gene trimming of TCR beta chains was associated with a missense DCLRE1C variant in a later genetic analysis, and the association was replicated in an independent cohort. A later genetic analysis reported fewer N-insertions in productive TCRs among donors in an Asian-associated ancestry cluster than the roughly 700-donor mean. In this cohort, only TCR beta chains were sequenced, and detectable features were limited by the absence of alpha or paired-chain data. Over 15 rarely observed V segments, including chromosome 9 orphons, were excluded from the earlier analysis of almost 600 of the donors because counts were too low. When HLA alleles, especially DR and DQ, strongly co-occurred, TCR associations were difficult to assign to individual alleles. Correlated functional status among segregating V segments might reflect linkage disequilibrium, but an unknown experimental factor could not be ruled out. A further reported finding was that TCR beta sequences accurately predicted the HLA-A and HLA-B alleles for most subjects in the first cohort. A later analysis associated 15,000 to 20,000 TCR beta sequences with specific HLA alleles at a false discovery rate of 0.05.

Via the germline V gene (reference sequence), CDR1 is MNHNY and CDR2 SVGAGI. Trimming costs V 6 bases and J 3 bases, and their ends lie 15 bases apart. Its CDR3 holds 14 amino acids, cysteine through phenylalanine. CDR3 DNA only is kept here, 42 bases in frame from base 1. Of note for this clone: The antigen this receptor binds is unknown. No per-base quality is available; no much larger clone lies one base away.

The clonotype comes from a man aged 30-40 years in good health and CMV-seronegative. The sample taken for sequencing was PBMCs. The chain employs TRBV6-6 and TRBJ2-7; TRBD1 is possibly the D segment (5 matching bases). The nucleotides are TGTGCCAGCAGCCCCTCTGGGGCCTACTACGAGCAGTACTTC. Its translation reads: CASSPSGAYYEQYF.